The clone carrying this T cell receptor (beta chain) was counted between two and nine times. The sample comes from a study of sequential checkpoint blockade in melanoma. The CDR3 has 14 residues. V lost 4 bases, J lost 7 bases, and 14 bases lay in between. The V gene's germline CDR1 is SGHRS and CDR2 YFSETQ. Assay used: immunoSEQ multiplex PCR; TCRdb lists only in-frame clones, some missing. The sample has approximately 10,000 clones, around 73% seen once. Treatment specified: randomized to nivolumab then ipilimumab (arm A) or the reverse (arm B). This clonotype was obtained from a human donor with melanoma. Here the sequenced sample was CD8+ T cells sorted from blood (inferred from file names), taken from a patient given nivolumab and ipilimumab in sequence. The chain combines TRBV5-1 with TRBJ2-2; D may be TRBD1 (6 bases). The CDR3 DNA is TGCGCCAGCAGCCTCGGTGGGGGCTACGGGGAGCTGTTTTTT. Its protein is CASSLGGGYGELFF.